A single sample is the source of the 10 T cell receptor beta chains below, sequenced in a study of human T cells and chemical hapten exposure. The time point here: pre-sensitization, week 0. Noted treatment: therapeutic diphenylcyclopropenone sensitization with weekly scalp DPC. TCRdb fed the RACE reads into MiXCR, producing one record per CDR3 protein. The profile shows over 55,000 distinct CDR3 sequences, roughly a tenth of them singletons. The sequencing here drew on whole blood, taken in connection with sensitization to the hapten diphenylcyclopropenone (DPC). Source of these receptors: a man in his forties or fifties with alopecia areata. Some clones in this sample may be carry-over from other donors' samples.

This clonotype was detected many times. The V and J genes are TRBV6-1 and TRBJ2-6, with a possible D match to TRBD2 (6 bases). V gave up 2 bases and J gave up 5 bases, with 13 bases separating them. CDR1 and CDR2 from the germline V gene are MNHNS and SASEGT. The CDR3 contains 16 residues. This CDR3 is CASSEYFGGRANVLTF. The CDR3 nucleotides read TGTGCCAGCAGTGAATACTTCGGGGGACGGGCCAACGTCCTGACTTTC.

This clonotype was detected many times. This chain's CDR3 is CASSFGGRVGEQYF. Written as DNA, the CDR3 is TGTGCCAGCAGCTTTGGCGGGAGAGTTGGGGAGCAGTACTTC. The V gene is TRBV5-4, the J gene TRBJ2-7; 7 bases are shared with TRBD2. The CDR3 sequence is 14 residues long. V dropped 2 bases and J dropped 7; count of bases not matched to a gene: 9. CDR1 SGHNT and CDR2 YYREEE come from the germline V gene (reference sequence). The full variable domain, completed using reference TRBV5-4 and TRBJ2-7, is ETGVTQSPTHLIKTRGQQVTLRCSSQSGHNTVSWYQQALGQGPQFIFQYYREEENGRGNFPPRFSGLQFPNYSSELNVNALELDDSALYLCASSFGGRVGEQYFGPGTRLTVT.

This clonotype was recorded many times. The rearrangement joins TRBV20-1 to TRBJ1-3; tentatively, D is TRBD1 (6 bases). V lost 3 bases and J 4 bases, leaving 13 bases between the germline ends. The CDR3 extends over 14 amino acids. Germline assignment: CDR1 DFQATT and CDR2 SNEGSKA (reference sequence). The DNA of the CDR3 is TGCAGTGCTAGCGACAGGAACTGGGGAAACACCATATATTTT. Its translation: CSASDRNWGNTIYF.

The V gene is TRBV11-2, the J gene TRBJ2-7; D is unresolved. From germline, CDR1 is SGHAT and CDR2 FQNNGV. Trimming took off 1 base at V and 2 bases at J, with 9 bases between the two ends. The CDR3 has 14 amino acids. CDR3 DNA: TGTGCCAGCAGCTTAGGCAGGTTACCCTACGAGCAGTACTTC. It is translated as CASSLGRLPYEQYF.

The sample holds a few counts of this clonotype. V and J are TRBV3-1 and TRBJ1-3; no reliable D call. Germline assignment: CDR1 LGHDT and CDR2 YNNKEL (reference sequence). This CDR3 spans 11 amino acids. V lost 5 bases to trimming and J lost 7 bases, with 6 bases between them. CDR3 DNA: TGTGCCAGCAGCTCGGACAACACCATATATTTT. Protein product: CASSSDNTIYF.

About this clonotype itself: Germline is not matched at one junction end, which may reflect a read error. This rearrangement joins TRBV5-1 to TRBJ1-1, with no clear D. This CDR3 contains 12 residues. CDR1 and CDR2 from the germline V gene are SGHRS and YFSETQ. The CDR3 DNA is TGCGCCAGCAGCCGGGCGGGCACTGAAGTTTTCTTT. Translation: CASSRAGTEVFF.

The chain uses TRBV11-2 and TRBJ1-3; D ambiguous. The CDR3 loop spans 14 amino acids. Trimming took off 3 bases at V and 8 bases at J, with 14 bases between the two ends. Per germline, CDR1 SGHAT and CDR2 FQNNGV. The CDR3 DNA reads TGTGCCAGCAGCTTTCGGGAGGCTGCAGACACCATATATTTT. Translated: CASSFREAADTIYF.

This clonotype was seen at least ten times. The chain recombines TRBV4-1 with TRBJ2-1, with D unresolved. Trimming stripped 1 base from V and 6 bases from J, with 13 bases between. Germline CDR1 is MGHRA and CDR2 is YSYEKL. The CDR3 contains 15 residues. CDR3 sequence: CASSQGAPSGNEQFF. The CDR3 bases are TGCGCCAGCAGCCAAGGCGCTCCTTCGGGCAATGAGCAGTTCTTC.

This clonotype was found many times. The chain recombines TRBV28 with TRBJ2-2; D possibly uses TRBD1 or TRBD2 (6 bases each). V was clipped by 3 bases and J by 6 bases, with 14 bases between them. CDR3 length: 15 amino acids. Germline values: CDR1 MDHEN, CDR2 SYDVKM. The CDR3 here is CASSFARGGPGELFF. For the CDR3, the DNA is TGTGCCAGCAGTTTCGCCAGGGGAGGACCCGGGGAGCTGTTTTTT.

This clonotype was observed many times. The chain links TRBV5-4 to TRBJ1-6; D unresolved. The V end lost 1 base, the J end lost 7 bases, and 9 bases lay between the germline ends. The CDR3 consists of 14 residues. The germline CDR1 and CDR2 sequences are SGHNT and YYREEE (reference sequence). CDR3 in DNA: TGTGCCAGCAGCTTGTCAGTTCTAAATTCACCCCTCCACTTT. The encoded protein is CASSLSVLNSPLHF.